A selection of T cell receptor beta chains follows, all from one sample in a study of blood T cell repertoires in COVID-19. Clones were sequenced by immunoSEQ multiplex PCR, and TCRdb holds only the in-frame ones, with some missing. Of 200,000 to 250,000 clones in the sample, around 85% were seen once. The sequenced material came from peripheral blood. The receptors here all came from a woman aged 45-65 years with acute or convalescent COVID-19. Each CDR3 is given with its conserved first and last residue. The order of the fields is clone size, J gene, V gene, D gene, CDR3 protein, CDR3 DNA. The D gene is left open where the match is weak. Some rows mark clone size as missing; the rest say once, few, many or name a class of expanded clone.

abundance: few; j_gene: TRBJ2-5; v_gene: TRBV7-2; d_gene: TRBD2; CDR3aa: CASSSLGRRDQETQYF; CDR3nt: TGTGCCAGCAGCTCTCTCGGGAGGCGGGACCAAGAGACCCAGTACTTC
abundance: .; j_gene: TRBJ2-1; v_gene: TRBV6-2/TRBV6-3; d_gene: TRBD2; CDR3aa: CASSYLAGMYNEQFF; CDR3nt: TGTGCCAGCAGTTACTTAGCGGGGATGTACAATGAGCAGTTCTTC
abundance: .; j_gene: TRBJ1-1; v_gene: TRBV7-2; d_gene: TRBD1; CDR3aa: CASSLIGQGGTEAFF; CDR3nt: TGTGCCAGCAGCTTAATAGGACAGGGAGGAACTGAAGCTTTCTTT
abundance: few; j_gene: TRBJ1-3; v_gene: TRBV19; d_gene: .; CDR3aa: CASSRAVDATGNTIYF; CDR3nt: TGTGCCAGTAGTAGAGCGGTCGACGCCACTGGAAACACCATATATTTT
abundance: .; j_gene: TRBJ1-6; v_gene: TRBV6-6; d_gene: .; CDR3aa: CASSYRNSPLHF; CDR3nt: TGTGCCAGCAGTTACCGGAATTCACCCCTCCACTTT
abundance: once; j_gene: TRBJ1-4; v_gene: TRBV19; d_gene: .; CDR3aa: CASSKQGIGEKLFF; CDR3nt: TGTGCCAGTAGTAAACAGGGTATAGGTGAAAAACTGTTTTTT
abundance: .; j_gene: TRBJ2-5; v_gene: TRBV30; d_gene: .; CDR3aa: CAWSVGGAKTQYF; CDR3nt: TGTGCCTGGAGTGTTGGGGGGGCAAAGACCCAGTACTTC
abundance: .; j_gene: TRBJ1-1; v_gene: TRBV21-1; d_gene: .; CDR3aa: CASSARGNTEAFF; CDR3nt: TGTGCCAGCAGCGCACGGGGGAACACTGAAGCTTTCTTT
abundance: .; j_gene: TRBJ1-6; v_gene: TRBV19; d_gene: TRBD1; CDR3aa: CASSIAARQGAYWSYNSPLHF; CDR3nt: TGTGCCAGTAGTATAGCAGCGAGACAGGGGGCGTATTGGTCCTATAATTCACCCCTCCACTTT
abundance: .; j_gene: TRBJ1-1; v_gene: TRBV11-3; d_gene: .; CDR3aa: CASSLVRGRGTEAFF; CDR3nt: TGTGCCAGCAGCTTAGTAAGGGGTAGGGGCACTGAAGCTTTCTTT
abundance: .; j_gene: TRBJ2-5; v_gene: TRBV12-5; d_gene: TRBD2; CDR3aa: CASGGVAGAHQETQYF; CDR3nt: TGTGCTAGTGGTGGAGTAGCGGGAGCACACCAAGAGACCCAGTACTTC
abundance: .; j_gene: TRBJ2-7; v_gene: TRBV5-3; d_gene: .; CDR3aa: CARSPSPTRKYYEQYF; CDR3nt: TGTGCCAGAAGCCCGAGCCCGACTAGAAAATACTACGAGCAGTACTTC
abundance: .; j_gene: TRBJ2-1; v_gene: TRBV24-1; d_gene: .; CDR3aa: CATSDRGMGYEQFF; CDR3nt: TGTGCCACCAGTGATAGAGGAATGGGTTATGAGCAGTTCTTC
abundance: .; j_gene: TRBJ1-4; v_gene: TRBV7-9; d_gene: TRBD1; CDR3aa: CASSLTGTGNEKLFF; CDR3nt: TGTGCCAGCAGCTTAACCGGGACAGGGAATGAAAAACTGTTTTTT
abundance: .; j_gene: TRBJ2-2; v_gene: TRBV19; d_gene: .; CDR3aa: CASSTRQATTGELFF; CDR3nt: TGTGCCAGTAGTACCCGACAGGCGACCACCGGGGAGCTGTTTTTT
abundance: .; j_gene: TRBJ2-5; v_gene: TRBV21-1; d_gene: .; CDR3aa: CASRGTSGEETQYF; CDR3nt: TGTGCCAGCCGCGGGACTAGCGGGGAAGAGACCCAGTACTTC
abundance: .; j_gene: TRBJ2-3; v_gene: TRBV7-6; d_gene: .; CDR3aa: CASSSPRGSMGTDTQYF; CDR3nt: TGTGCCAGCAGCTCCCCCCGCGGCTCGATGGGCACAGATACGCAGTATTTT
abundance: .; j_gene: TRBJ2-1; v_gene: TRBV27; d_gene: .; CDR3aa: CASSLYEGSAISSYNEQFF; CDR3nt: TGTGCCAGCAGTTTATATGAAGGCAGCGCTATCAGCTCCTACAATGAGCAGTTCTTC
abundance: .; j_gene: TRBJ1-1; v_gene: TRBV5-1; d_gene: .; CDR3aa: CASSPPERANTEAFF; CDR3nt: TGCGCCAGCAGCCCGCCTGAGAGAGCGAACACTGAAGCTTTCTTT
abundance: .; j_gene: TRBJ1-2; v_gene: TRBV29-1; d_gene: .; CDR3aa: CSVEDSYEGYTF; CDR3nt: TGCAGCGTTGAGGACAGCTACGAGGGCTACACCTTC
abundance: .; j_gene: TRBJ2-3; v_gene: TRBV7-2; d_gene: TRBD2; CDR3aa: CASSPRLSGRRDTQYF; CDR3nt: TGTGCCAGCAGCCCGCGCTTGAGCGGGAGAAGAGATACGCAGTATTTT
abundance: .; j_gene: TRBJ1-2; v_gene: TRBV4-2; d_gene: .; CDR3aa: CASSQVGARAYGYTF; CDR3nt: TGTGCCAGCAGCCAAGTGGGGGCTCGCGCCTATGGCTACACCTTC
abundance: .; j_gene: TRBJ2-2; v_gene: TRBV19; d_gene: TRBD1; CDR3aa: CASSDRANTGELFF; CDR3nt: TGTGCCAGTAGCGACAGGGCGAACACCGGGGAGCTGTTTTTT
abundance: .; j_gene: TRBJ2-7; v_gene: TRBV11-2; d_gene: .; CDR3aa: CASSTVGGTPYEQYF; CDR3nt: TGTGCCAGCAGCACAGTCGGGGGAACCCCCTACGAGCAGTACTTC
abundance: .; j_gene: TRBJ2-1; v_gene: TRBV12-5; d_gene: TRBD2; CDR3aa: CASGLPPGTRAPNEQFF; CDR3nt: TGTGCTAGTGGTTTGCCACCCGGGACTAGAGCCCCCAATGAGCAGTTCTTC
abundance: .; j_gene: TRBJ2-4; v_gene: TRBV13; d_gene: TRBD2; CDR3aa: CASSYAGTSSKNIQYF; CDR3nt: TGTGCCAGCAGCTACGCCGGGACTAGCAGCAAAAACATTCAGTACTTC
abundance: .; j_gene: TRBJ1-1; v_gene: TRBV5-4; d_gene: .; CDR3aa: CASSFNQGPNTEAFF; CDR3nt: TGTGCCAGCAGCTTTAATCAGGGCCCGAACACTGAAGCTTTCTTT
abundance: .; j_gene: TRBJ2-5; v_gene: TRBV6-2/TRBV6-3; d_gene: .; CDR3aa: CASSKTDRLETQYF; CDR3nt: TGTGCCAGCAGTAAAACGGACAGACTAGAGACCCAGTACTTC
abundance: .; j_gene: TRBJ1-2; v_gene: TRBV4-3; d_gene: .; CDR3aa: CASSQDSSTYYGYTF; CDR3nt: TGCGCCAGCAGCCAAGATAGTAGCACCTACTATGGCTACACCTTC
abundance: .; j_gene: TRBJ2-5; v_gene: TRBV6-5; d_gene: .; CDR3aa: CASSYGLVQETQYF; CDR3nt: TGTGCCAGCAGTTACGGGCTCGTACAAGAGACCCAGTACTTC
abundance: .; j_gene: TRBJ1-2; v_gene: TRBV12-3/TRBV12-4; d_gene: TRBD1; CDR3aa: CASQITGVPGYTF; CDR3nt: TGTGCCAGCCAAATCACAGGGGTCCCTGGCTACACCTTC
abundance: .; j_gene: TRBJ1-2; v_gene: TRBV5-5; d_gene: .; CDR3aa: CASSYSRGLIYGYTF; CDR3nt: TGTGCCAGCAGCTATTCGAGGGGGTTAATCTATGGCTACACCTTC
abundance: .; j_gene: TRBJ2-1; v_gene: TRBV5-1; d_gene: .; CDR3aa: CASSLGPGVYNEQFF; CDR3nt: TGCGCCAGCAGCTTGGGGCCAGGGGTATACAATGAGCAGTTCTTC
abundance: .; j_gene: TRBJ2-7; v_gene: TRBV6-2/TRBV6-3; d_gene: TRBD2; CDR3aa: CASSYSSGETYEQYF; CDR3nt: TGTGCCAGCAGTTACTCTAGCGGGGAAACCTACGAGCAGTACTTC
abundance: .; j_gene: TRBJ2-2; v_gene: TRBV4-3; d_gene: .; CDR3aa: CASSQELREDTGELFF; CDR3nt: TGCGCCAGCAGCCAAGAGCTCAGGGAGGACACCGGGGAGCTGTTTTTT
abundance: .; j_gene: TRBJ1-2; v_gene: TRBV5-1; d_gene: .; CDR3aa: CASSLAGQGNGYTF; CDR3nt: TGCGCCAGCAGCTTGGCCGGGCAGGGGAATGGCTACACCTTC
abundance: once; j_gene: TRBJ1-3; v_gene: TRBV5-1; d_gene: TRBD1; CDR3aa: CASSWDRGFSGNTIYF; CDR3nt: TGCGCCAGCAGCTGGGACAGGGGATTTTCTGGAAACACCATATATTTT
abundance: .; j_gene: TRBJ2-3; v_gene: TRBV19; d_gene: TRBD1; CDR3aa: CASSPQTGRQGGTDTQYF; CDR3nt: TGTGCCAGTAGTCCACAGACGGGTAGACAGGGAGGCACAGATACGCAGTATTTT
abundance: .; j_gene: TRBJ2-3; v_gene: TRBV18; d_gene: .; CDR3aa: CASSPTGVGDTQYF; CDR3nt: TGTGCCAGCTCACCGACGGGGGTAGGAGATACGCAGTATTTT
abundance: .; j_gene: TRBJ1-6; v_gene: TRBV9; d_gene: .; CDR3aa: CASSPEFRTGKNSPLHF; CDR3nt: TGTGCCAGCAGCCCGGAATTCAGGACGGGAAAGAATTCACCCCTCCACTTT
abundance: .; j_gene: TRBJ2-5; v_gene: TRBV7-9; d_gene: .; CDR3aa: CASSRHTGHQGETQYF; CDR3nt: TGTGCCAGCAGCCGCCATACAGGGCATCAGGGGGAGACCCAGTACTTC
abundance: .; j_gene: TRBJ1-4; v_gene: TRBV24-1; d_gene: .; CDR3aa: CATSDYDSWGVEGEKLFF; CDR3nt: TGTGCCACCAGTGACTATGACAGTTGGGGGGTCGAAGGAGAAAAACTGTTTTTT
abundance: .; j_gene: TRBJ2-7; v_gene: TRBV11-2; d_gene: TRBD1; CDR3aa: CASSSGQGAYEQYF; CDR3nt: TGTGCCAGCAGCTCGGGACAGGGGGCATACGAGCAGTACTTC
abundance: few; j_gene: TRBJ2-3; v_gene: TRBV7-2; d_gene: TRBD2; CDR3aa: CASSSPLAVLSTDTQYF; CDR3nt: TGTGCCAGCAGCTCGCCTCTAGCGGTCCTCAGCACAGATACGCAGTATTTT
abundance: .; j_gene: TRBJ1-1; v_gene: TRBV2; d_gene: TRBD1; CDR3aa: CASRPTGYTEAFF; CDR3nt: TGTGCCAGCAGACCGACAGGGTACACTGAAGCTTTCTTT
abundance: few; j_gene: TRBJ2-5; v_gene: TRBV24-1; d_gene: TRBD1; CDR3aa: CATSDSRGTGETQYF; CDR3nt: TGTGCCACCAGTGATTCGAGAGGGACAGGAGAGACCCAGTACTTC
abundance: .; j_gene: TRBJ2-1; v_gene: TRBV7-2; d_gene: .; CDR3aa: CASRARGGEANEQFF; CDR3nt: TGTGCCAGCAGGGCTAGGGGCGGAGAGGCCAATGAGCAGTTCTTC
abundance: few; j_gene: TRBJ2-7; v_gene: TRBV7-8; d_gene: .; CDR3aa: CASSRTNSYEQYF; CDR3nt: TGTGCCAGCAGCAGGACTAACTCCTACGAGCAGTACTTC
abundance: once; j_gene: TRBJ2-1; v_gene: TRBV7-9; d_gene: .; CDR3aa: CASSLQQGVQFF; CDR3nt: TGTGCCAGCAGCTTACAACAGGGCGTGCAGTTCTTC
abundance: once; j_gene: TRBJ1-4; v_gene: TRBV29-1; d_gene: TRBD1; CDR3aa: CSAWTGGEKLFF; CDR3nt: TGCAGCGCGTGGACAGGGGGGGAAAAACTGTTTTTT
abundance: .; j_gene: TRBJ2-7; v_gene: TRBV5-4; d_gene: TRBD1; CDR3aa: CASSLAGQGVFEQYF; CDR3nt: TGTGCCAGCAGCTTGGCGGGACAGGGGGTTTTCGAGCAGTACTTC
abundance: .; j_gene: TRBJ1-1; v_gene: TRBV5-1; d_gene: .; CDR3aa: CASSPGGWDAEAFF; CDR3nt: TGCGCCAGCAGCCCCGGGGGTTGGGACGCTGAAGCTTTCTTT
abundance: .; j_gene: TRBJ2-5; v_gene: TRBV19; d_gene: .; CDR3aa: CASSIKDSGTQYF; CDR3nt: TGTGCCAGTAGTATTAAGGATTCGGGGACCCAGTACTTC
abundance: .; j_gene: TRBJ1-5; v_gene: TRBV19; d_gene: .; CDR3aa: CASNLREGYQPQHF; CDR3nt: TGTGCCAGTAACCTAAGAGAGGGTTATCAGCCCCAGCATTTT
abundance: .; j_gene: TRBJ2-5; v_gene: TRBV9; d_gene: TRBD2; CDR3aa: CASSPGPTRSGAQETQYF; CDR3nt: TGTGCCAGCAGCCCGGGCCCAACGCGTAGCGGGGCTCAAGAGACCCAGTACTTC
abundance: .; j_gene: TRBJ1-4; v_gene: TRBV15; d_gene: .; CDR3aa: CATSKVADSSEKLFF; CDR3nt: TGTGCCACCAGCAAGGTCGCCGACAGTTCTGAAAAACTGTTTTTT
abundance: few; j_gene: TRBJ1-2; v_gene: TRBV19; d_gene: .; CDR3aa: CASEAASPRPDYGYTF; CDR3nt: TGTGCCTCCGAGGCGGCCAGCCCCCGACCCGACTATGGCTACACCTTC
abundance: .; j_gene: TRBJ2-1; v_gene: TRBV6-5; d_gene: .; CDR3aa: CASSRVGVFF; CDR3nt: TGTGCCAGCAGCAGGGTAGGGGTGTTCTTC
abundance: .; j_gene: TRBJ1-4; v_gene: TRBV10-3; d_gene: .; CDR3aa: CAISGRAVSTNEKLFF; CDR3nt: TGTGCCATCAGTGGGAGGGCGGTGTCTACTAATGAAAAACTGTTTTTT